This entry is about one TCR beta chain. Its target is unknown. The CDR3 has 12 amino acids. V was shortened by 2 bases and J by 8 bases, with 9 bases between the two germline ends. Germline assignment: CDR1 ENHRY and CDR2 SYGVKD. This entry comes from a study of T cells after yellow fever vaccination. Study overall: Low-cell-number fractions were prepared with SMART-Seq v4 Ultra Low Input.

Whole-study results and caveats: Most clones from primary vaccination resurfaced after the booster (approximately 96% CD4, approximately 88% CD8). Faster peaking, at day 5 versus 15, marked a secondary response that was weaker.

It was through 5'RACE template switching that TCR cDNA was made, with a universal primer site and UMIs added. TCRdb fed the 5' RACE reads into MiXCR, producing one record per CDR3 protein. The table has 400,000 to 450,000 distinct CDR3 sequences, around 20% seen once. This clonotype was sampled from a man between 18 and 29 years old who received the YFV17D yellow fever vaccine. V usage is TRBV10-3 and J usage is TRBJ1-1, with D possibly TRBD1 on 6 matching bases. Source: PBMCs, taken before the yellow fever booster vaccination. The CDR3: CAISEGGAEAFF. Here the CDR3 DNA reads TGTGCCATCAGTGAGGGGGGCGCGGAAGCTTTCTTT.